This TCR beta chain was profiled in a study of T cells after yellow fever vaccination. Germline-derived CDR1 and CDR2 are SGHRS and YFSETQ. Losses at the gene ends were 0 bases for V and 7 bases for J; bases not matched to a gene: 5. The CDR3 runs 15 residues. Each CDR3 protein gets one entry after TCRdb re-called the 5' RACE reads with MiXCR. In the table there are about 400,000 distinct CDR3 sequences, about 6% of which are singletons. Sequenced material: PBMCs, taken 5 days after the yellow fever booster vaccination. J is TRBJ2-1 and V is TRBV5-1; 9 bases line up with TRBD2. The sequence was obtained from a man aged 25 to 45 who received the YFV17D yellow fever vaccine. Here the CDR3 reads CASSLDPAGGNEQFF. DNA of the CDR3: TGCGCCAGCAGCTTGGATCCGGCGGGAGGGAATGAGCAGTTCTTC.